This is a list of T cell receptor beta chains from one sample in a study of blood T cell repertoires in COVID-19. The method was immunoSEQ multiplex PCR; TCRdb's version includes in-frame clones alone and lacks a portion of them. Of 250,000 to 300,000 clones listed, 86% are singletons. Sequencing was carried out using peripheral blood. The receptors come from a man between 18 and 35 years old with active or convalescent COVID-19. Both conserved end residues are part of each CDR3. The D gene is left open where the match is weak. Clone size is stated in some rows and not others, as once, few, many or a class when expanded.

d_call	v_call	clone_size	cdr3_length	j_call	cdr3_nt	cdr3_aa
NA	TRBV5-1	NA	16	TRBJ2-2	TGCGCCAGCAGCTTGGTGGCGGGGGCAGACACCGGGGAGCTGTTTTTT	CASSLVAGADTGELFF
TRBD1	TRBV10-2	NA	13	TRBJ1-3	TGCGCCAGCAGCGGGACAGCTGGAAACACCATATATTTT	CASSGTAGNTIYF
NA	TRBV19	NA	14	TRBJ1-1	TGTGCCAGTAGGATTTCGGGGGGGGTCACTGAAGCTTTCTTT	CASRISGGVTEAFF
TRBD2	TRBV30	many	15	TRBJ2-7	TGTGCCTGGAGTCGAAAGGGGCTAGCGGGAGGCGAGCAGTACTTC	CAWSRKGLAGGEQYF
TRBD1	TRBV9	NA	16	TRBJ2-3	TGTGCCAGCAGCGGCCCAGACAGGGGGTTAACAGATACGCAGTATTTT	CASSGPDRGLTDTQYF
NA	TRBV6-6	NA	16	TRBJ2-7	TGTGCCAGCAGTTACTCGAGGACAGCCGGCTCCTACGAGCAGTACTTC	CASSYSRTAGSYEQYF
TRBD2	TRBV3-1/TRBV3-2	NA	16	TRBJ2-5	TGTGCCAGCAGCCAAAATTCGGCGGGAGGGGGAGAGACCCAGTACTTC	CASSQNSAGGGETQYF
NA	TRBV5-4	few	15	TRBJ1-6	TGTGCCAGCAGCTTGGACGGGTTGTATAATTCACCCCTCCACTTT	CASSLDGLYNSPLHF
TRBD2	TRBV5-1	NA	18	TRBJ2-5	TGCGCCAGCAGCTCCAATCCGACTAGCGGGGGGCCCAGAGAGACCCAGTACTTC	CASSSNPTSGGPRETQYF
NA	TRBV7-7	NA	16	TRBJ2-5	TGTGCTAGCAGTCCCTACTTACCCACGGTCCAAGAGACCCAGTACTTC	CASSPYLPTVQETQYF
TRBD2	TRBV13	few	15	TRBJ2-2	TGTGCCAGCAGCTTAGGCGGGAGGTCCCCCGGGGAGCTGTTTTTT	CASSLGGRSPGELFF
TRBD2	TRBV5-1	once	15	TRBJ2-1	TGCGCCAGCAGCCCCACTAGCGGGAGCCCCGTTGAGCAGTTCTTC	CASSPTSGSPVEQFF
NA	TRBV27	NA	15	TRBJ1-5	TGTGCCAGCAGTTTTGGCAATGGAGGCAGTCAGCCCCAGCATTTT	CASSFGNGGSQPQHF
TRBD1	TRBV3-1/TRBV3-2	NA	15	TRBJ1-4	TGTGCCAGCAGCCCAGGGGACAGGGGAACTGGGAAACTGTTTTTT	CASSPGDRGTGKLFF
TRBD1	TRBV28	NA	16	TRBJ2-4	TGTGCCAGCAGTGGCGTTTTTGGACAGGGGGCATACATTCAGTACTTC	CASSGVFGQGAYIQYF
NA	TRBV11-2	NA	16	TRBJ2-7	TGTGCCAGCAGCTTAGATCGTGACAGGTGGGGGGGCGAGCAGTACTTC	CASSLDRDRWGGEQYF
TRBD2	TRBV29-1	NA	13	TRBJ2-7	TGCAGCGTCTCCGGGACTAGAACCTACGAGCAGTACTTC	CSVSGTRTYEQYF
NA	TRBV29-1	once	14	TRBJ2-1	TGCAGCGTTGAGAGCGGAGGGCCTTACAATGAGCAGTTCTTC	CSVESGGPYNEQFF
NA	TRBV21-1	NA	13	TRBJ2-4	TGTGCCAGCAGCAAGGCTACAGGAAGCATTCAGTACTTC	CASSKATGSIQYF
NA	TRBV27	NA	13	TRBJ1-6	TGTGCCAGCAGTTTACTGTCTTATTCACCCCTCCACTTT	CASSLLSYSPLHF
NA	TRBV3-1/TRBV3-2	NA	12	TRBJ2-7	TGTGCCAGCAATGGAGGAACCTACGAGCAGTACTTC	CASNGGTYEQYF
TRBD1	TRBV9	NA	15	TRBJ2-1	TGTGCCAGCAGCGACACAGGGGAGTCTTACAATGAGCAGTTCTTC	CASSDTGESYNEQFF
TRBD2	TRBV4-2	NA	16	TRBJ2-5	TGTGCCAGCAGCCGAGACGGAGCGGGGCTAGGGGAGACCCAGTACTTC	CASSRDGAGLGETQYF
TRBD1	TRBV4-1	once	15	TRBJ2-7	TGCGCCAGCAGCCAACAACAGGGGGTCCGCTACGAGCAGTACTTC	CASSQQQGVRYEQYF
NA	TRBV6-5	few	15	TRBJ1-2	TGTGCCAGCAGTTATAACCTTGCGGGTAGCTATGGCTACACCTTC	CASSYNLAGSYGYTF
NA	TRBV4-2	NA	18	TRBJ1-6	TGTGCCAGCAGCCAACAACCAAGGACATCCAACTATAATTCACCCCTCCACTTT	CASSQQPRTSNYNSPLHF
TRBD1	TRBV6-6	NA	13	TRBJ1-2	TGTGCCAGCGAAACCCGACAGGGCGGTGGCTACACCTTC	CASETRQGGGYTF
NA	TRBV27	NA	17	TRBJ1-4	TGTGCCAGCAGCCCAACATTCTTGGCGGGCGGGTCTGAAAAACTGTTTTTT	CASSPTFLAGGSEKLFF
NA	TRBV10-3	NA	13	TRBJ1-1	TGTGCCATCAGTGCTCGGGAAGACACTGAAGCTTTCTTT	CAISAREDTEAFF
NA	TRBV5-1	NA	14	TRBJ1-2	TGCGCCAGCAGCATAGGACTGACGGGTTATGGCTACACCTTC	CASSIGLTGYGYTF
TRBD1	TRBV5-4	NA	17	TRBJ1-3	TGTGCCAGCAGCCAGGGACAGGTGGGGGCCTCTGGAAACACCATATATTTT	CASSQGQVGASGNTIYF
NA	TRBV28	NA	14	TRBJ1-1	TGTGCCAGCAGTTTGAAGTTCCGGGGGACTGAAGCTTTCTTT	CASSLKFRGTEAFF
TRBD2	TRBV5-4	NA	17	TRBJ2-7	TGTGCCAGCAGCCCGGCTAGCGGGTGGGGCAGGGCCTACGAGCAGTACTTC	CASSPASGWGRAYEQYF
TRBD2	TRBV18	NA	16	TRBJ2-7	TGTGCCAGCTCACCACCGGGACTAGCGGGGACCTACGAGCAGTACTTC	CASSPPGLAGTYEQYF
NA	TRBV28	NA	14	TRBJ1-3	TGTGCCAGCAGTTTATCTCACACCTCAAACACCATATATTTT	CASSLSHTSNTIYF
TRBD2	TRBV7-3	once	17	TRBJ2-1	TGTGCCAGCAGCGCTAGCGGGGGGACCCTCTCCTACAATGAGCAGTTCTTC	CASSASGGTLSYNEQFF
NA	TRBV5-6	once	14	TRBJ1-2	TGTGCCAGCAGTACTGGGAGGGAATACTATGGCTACACCTTC	CASSTGREYYGYTF
TRBD1	TRBV5-1	NA	14	TRBJ1-2	TGCGCCAGCAGCCAGGATGACAGGGGAAACGGCTACACCTTC	CASSQDDRGNGYTF
TRBD1	TRBV2	NA	12	TRBJ2-3	TGTGCCAGCGGGACAGGGGGCAACACGCAGTATTTT	CASGTGGNTQYF
NA	TRBV19	NA	15	TRBJ1-6	TGTGCCAGTAGGAGCCAGGGTCTTGAGAATTCACCCCTCCACTTT	CASRSQGLENSPLHF
NA	TRBV2	NA	14	TRBJ2-7	TGTGCCAGCAGTGAAACAGGAGCAACCTACGAGCAGTACTTC	CASSETGATYEQYF
NA	TRBV24-1	few	14	TRBJ1-2	TGTGCCACCAGTGATCCGCCCGCGGACTATGGCTACACCTTC	CATSDPPADYGYTF
NA	TRBV4-1	NA	18	TRBJ1-2	TGCGCCAGCAGCCAAGAACCAGACCTTTCGACAGGCCGGTATGGCTACACCTTC	CASSQEPDLSTGRYGYTF
NA	TRBV25-1	NA	14	TRBJ2-7	TGTGCCAGCAGTGTGACAGAGTCTCTCTACGAGCAGTACTTC	CASSVTESLYEQYF
NA	TRBV2	few	13	TRBJ1-2	TGTGCCAGCAGTGATCGAGGGCCCAGAGTCTACACCTTC	CASSDRGPRVYTF
NA	TRBV11-2	NA	12	TRBJ2-1	TGTGCCAGCAGCCCTGGACTCAATGAGCAGTTCTTC	CASSPGLNEQFF
NA	TRBV5-4	NA	15	TRBJ2-6	TGTGCCAGCAGCTTGGACAACTCTGGGGCCAACGTCCTGACTTTC	CASSLDNSGANVLTF
TRBD2	TRBV7-7	NA	16	TRBJ2-3	TGTGCTAGCAGCTTAACGGCGGGAGGGCTCACAGATACGCAGTATTTT	CASSLTAGGLTDTQYF
NA	TRBV9	few	15	TRBJ1-3	TGTGCCAGCACCAAGGGGTCCGTCTCTGGAAACACCATATATTTT	CASTKGSVSGNTIYF
NA	TRBV2	few	15	TRBJ2-1	TGTGCCAGCAGTGAGTATCTGAGCTCCTACAATGAGCAGTTCTTC	CASSEYLSSYNEQFF
TRBD2	TRBV30	NA	13	TRBJ2-1	TGTGCCTGGAGTGTAGGGACTAGCCATGAGCAGTTCTTC	CAWSVGTSHEQFF
TRBD1	TRBV6-5	NA	16	TRBJ2-5	TGTGCCAGCAGTTTTCTCAACAGGGGCCCGTTCGAGACCCAGTACTTC	CASSFLNRGPFETQYF